Sequencing of this T cell receptor beta chain was carried out in a study of cytomegalovirus exposure and HLA in healthy donors. In the study overall: Unique TCRs numbering roughly 80 million, obtained from HLA-typed donors, made up an early data release. Notes on the study in general: As confirmed in vitro, three CMV-associated chains were specific for CMV antigens. TCR beta sequences reportedly predicted most subjects' HLA-A and HLA-B alleles accurately.

About this clone itself: What it recognizes is unknown.

Germline CDR1 and CDR2: SGHNT and YYREEE (reference sequence). This CDR3 comprises 17 residues. V lost 0 bases and J lost 7; bases outside the gene matches: 11. PCR involved 60 Vbeta and 13 Jbeta primers. TCRdb's copy holds only in-frame clones and misses some; the assay was immunoSEQ multiplex PCR. The table has 95,000 to 150,000 clones, roughly 80% seen once. The chain uses TRBV5-4 and TRBJ2-2; 8 bases agree with TRBD2. This sequence was found in a woman aged 40 to 49 in good health and CMV-seropositive. Sequences were obtained from PBMCs. CDR3 residues: CASSLDVAARGGGELFF. CDR3 nucleotides: TGTGCCAGCAGCTTGGATGTAGCGGCACGGGGGGGCGGGGAGCTGTTTTTT.